These T cell receptor beta chains were read from a single sample in a study of blood T cell repertoires in COVID-19. Only in-frame clones appear in the TCRdb table, and some are missing; sequencing was by immunoSEQ multiplex PCR. Of 120,000 to 150,000 clones in the sample, roughly 89% were seen once. Input material: peripheral blood. Receptor source: a woman aged 45-59 years with acute or convalescent COVID-19. The CDR3 runs from the conserved cysteine through the conserved F or W. D genes are given only for firm matches. The listing skips clone size in some rows; elsewhere it reads once, few, many or a size class.

CDR3 length | J gene | V gene | D gene | clone size | CDR3 DNA | CDR3 protein
16 | TRBJ2-2 | TRBV9 | TRBD2 | NA | TGTGCCAGCAGCGTAGCTCCGGGAGGGGATACCGGGGAGCTGTTTTTT | CASSVAPGGDTGELFF
15 | TRBJ2-7 | TRBV5-1 | NA | once | TGCGCCAGCAGCCAAGATGTTGGTGGGAGCTACGAGCAGTACTTC | CASSQDVGGSYEQYF
15 | TRBJ2-5 | TRBV11-2 | TRBD2 | NA | TGTGCCAGCAGCCTCGGACTAGCGGGAGAAGAGACCCAGTACTTC | CASSLGLAGEETQYF
11 | TRBJ2-1 | TRBV5-1 | NA | NA | TGCGCCAGCAGCTCAGAGGGTGAGCAGTTCTTC | CASSSEGEQFF
13 | TRBJ1-3 | TRBV10-1 | NA | NA | TGCGCCAGCAGTGGGGGAGCTGGAAACACCATATATTTT | CASSGGAGNTIYF
11 | TRBJ2-3 | TRBV18 | NA | NA | TGTGCCAGCTCACCTAAAGATACGCAGTATTTT | CASSPKDTQYF
14 | TRBJ2-3 | TRBV7-3 | TRBD1 | NA | TGTGCCAGCAGCTCGGGGACAGGGGGAGATACGCAGTATTTT | CASSSGTGGDTQYF
12 | TRBJ2-3 | TRBV4-1 | NA | few | TGCGCCAGCAGCCAAGTCCTTGATACGCAGTATTTT | CASSQVLDTQYF
13 | TRBJ1-2 | TRBV10-1 | NA | NA | TGCGCCAGCAGTGATACTCGAAACTATGGCTACACCTTC | CASSDTRNYGYTF
16 | TRBJ2-2 | TRBV5-4 | NA | NA | TGTGCCAGCAGCTTGGCTCTCGGGAGCGGCACCGGGGAGCTGTTTTTT | CASSLALGSGTGELFF
14 | TRBJ2-1 | TRBV10-1 | NA | NA | TGCGCCAGCAGTGAGTCGAAACTCTTGAATGAGCAGTTCTTC | CASSESKLLNEQFF
16 | TRBJ2-6 | TRBV28 | NA | few | TGTGCCAGCAGTTTTGGCGGCCGCTCTGGGGCCAACGTCCTGACTTTC | CASSFGGRSGANVLTF
14 | TRBJ1-1 | TRBV19 | NA | NA | TGTGCCAGTAGTATAGGGCACCTGAACACTGAAGCTTTCTTT | CASSIGHLNTEAFF
15 | TRBJ2-3 | TRBV6-2/TRBV6-3 | NA | NA | TGTGCCAGCAGCCTTTCGGAGGGCCGGGCAGATACGCAGTATTTT | CASSLSEGRADTQYF
15 | TRBJ1-2 | TRBV5-1 | TRBD1 | once | TGCGCCAGCAGCTTGGAGGACAGGGGAGTTGGTGGCTACACCTTC | CASSLEDRGVGGYTF
14 | TRBJ1-2 | TRBV11-2 | NA | NA | TGTGCCAGCAGCTTAGACGGCAGGGACTATGGCTACACCTTC | CASSLDGRDYGYTF
15 | TRBJ2-1 | TRBV24-1 | NA | NA | TGTGCCACCAGACTAAGCGGAGATTCCTACAATGAGCAGTTCTTC | CATRLSGDSYNEQFF
14 | TRBJ2-3 | TRBV6-4 | TRBD2 | few | TGTGCCAGCAGTGCTAGCGGGGCCACAGATACGCAGTATTTT | CASSASGATDTQYF
12 | TRBJ1-2 | TRBV6-1 | NA | NA | TGTGCCAGCAAACAGGGAGACTATGGCTACACCTTC | CASKQGDYGYTF
15 | TRBJ1-1 | TRBV5-1 | TRBD1 | NA | TGCGCCAGCAGCCTCCGGACAGGGGGGAACACTGAAGCTTTCTTT | CASSLRTGGNTEAFF
18 | TRBJ2-3 | TRBV6-1 | TRBD2 | NA | TGTGCCAGCAGTGAAGCGTTTGCGCCTAGCGGGAGGGTGGATACGCAGTATTTT | CASSEAFAPSGRVDTQYF
14 | TRBJ1-5 | TRBV29-1 | TRBD1 | NA | TGCAGCGTGGCGACAGGGAAGAGCAATCAGCCCCAGCATTTT | CSVATGKSNQPQHF